The clone carrying this TCR beta chain was counted ten times or more. TCRdb reprocessed the 5' RACE reads with MiXCR, giving one entry per CDR3 protein. Of about 700,000 distinct CDR3 sequences listed, 5.5% to 6.5% were seen once; the top ten hold around 1.7%. This specimen comes from a study of identical twins. Between the trimmed V and J ends, which lost 7 bases and 0 bases, there was a span of 13 bases. The CDR3 is 15 residues long. The germline CDR1 and CDR2 sequences are LNHDA and SQIVND (reference sequence). This clonotype was sampled from a man aged 18 to 29 in good health. The chain is built from TRBV19 and TRBJ1-5, with TRBD1 as a possible D gene (5 bases). What was sequenced was naive T cells sorted from blood. The CDR3 region is CASTTTGLSNQPQHF. The CDR3 region has the DNA TGTGCCAGTACCACCACAGGTCTTAGCAATCAGCCCCAGCATTTT.